This T cell receptor beta chain was documented in a study of OX40 agonist ivuxolimab in advanced cancers. Looking at the study overall: The costimulatory receptor OX40 (CD134) was targeted by ivuxolimab, a fully human IgG2 agonistic monoclonal antibody. The monotherapy dose-escalation portion (N ≈ 57 patients) of the phase I ivuxolimab trial is reported in the paper. Of the 50 or so patients in dose escalation, about 20 had hepatocellular carcinoma, about 15 had melanoma, 9 had renal cell carcinoma and 9 had head and neck cancer. Three dose-escalation patients achieved partial responses, one with hepatocellular carcinoma and two with cutaneous melanoma. Prior anti-PD-1, anti-PD-L1 or anti-CTLA-4 therapy was permitted, and checkpoint inhibitors had been received by less than 45% of dose-escalation patients. Intravenous ivuxolimab was administered to patients every 2 weeks at six dose levels: 0.01, 0.1, 0.3, 1.5, 3 and 10 mg/kg. In the dose-escalation cohort, around four fifths of patients were male, and the mean age was roughly 60 years, with a range of roughly 23 to 85. Peripheral TCRbeta sequencing was intended to test whether TCR sequence diversity was altered and clonal T-cell expansion was caused by ivuxolimab.

CDR1 SGHRS and CDR2 YFSETQ were looked up in the germline V gene. From the cysteine through the phenylalanine, the CDR3 covers 16 amino acids. Of the read, only the CDR3 DNA is kept; its 48 bases are in frame from base 1. Relative to germline, V is missing 0 bases and J is missing 2 bases, with 5 bases of the junction outside any gene match. Genomic DNA was isolated from the sorted cells so that the TCRbeta CDR3 region could be sequenced. TCRbeta CDR3 regions were sequenced using the immunoSEQ Assay. This is the immuneACCESS table as TCRdb keeps it, with only in-frame sequences that have V and J called. A part of the clones is gone; compared with another copy, unresolved V genes explain less than half, and the rest is unexplained. This sample is represented by about 55,000 clones; 60% to 80% of them were singletons. The biggest ten clones account for 4% to 4.5% of the sample. The investigation overall reported the following: The antigen specificity of the clonally expanded peripheral T cells was not determined. At doses of 0.1 to 3.0 mg/kg, clonal expansion of both CD4+ and CD8+ T cells in blood was seen between baseline and week 6. After ivuxolimab, more expanded clones were found on average in CD8+ T cells than in CD4+ T cells. Partial responders in the 0.1-3.0 mg/kg groups had among the lowest normalized peripheral clonal expansion, especially among CD8+ T cells. Low levels of normalized T-cell clonal expansion were also seen in some patients who did not respond.

Turning to this clone: The antigen it recognizes is unknown. There are no base qualities to consult, and no much larger clone falls within one base.

The trial excluded patients who had a history of autoimmune disease or were on systemic immunosuppression. Peripheral blood for TCR sequencing was drawn from every dose cohort at baseline, at cycle 4 day 1 and at cycle 7 day 1. Samples were obtained from an open-label, multicenter, first-in-human phase I dose-escalation trial of ivuxolimab. Adults with locally advanced or metastatic melanoma, renal cell, hepatocellular, or head and neck squamous cell carcinoma were enrolled in the trial. Before TCR sequencing, CD4+ T cells and CD8+ T cells from peripheral blood were sorted into separate populations.

This clonotype was sampled from an adult with an advanced solid tumor such as melanoma, head and neck, liver or kidney cancer. Here the chain combines TRBV5-1 and TRBJ2-4; TRBD1 agrees with 7 junctional bases. Source: CD4+ or CD8+ T cells sorted from blood, taken in a trial of the OX40 agonist ivuxolimab. This receptor has the CDR3 CASSLVLTGPKNIQYF. The sequenced DNA: TGCGCCAGCAGCTTGGTGCTGACAGGGCCCAAAAACATTCAGTACTTC.